This entry lists 14 T cell receptor beta chains sequenced from one sample in a study of cytomegalovirus exposure and HLA in healthy donors. The study ran its PCR with 60 Vbeta and 13 Jbeta primers. Libraries were prepared by immunoSEQ multiplex PCR; TCRdb keeps only in-frame clonotypes and omits some of them. The sample consists of some 130,000 clones, roughly three quarters of them appearing once. The specimen sequenced was PBMCs. Receptors were obtained from a man aged 30 to 39 in good health and CMV-seronegative.

This clone has just one count. The V gene is TRBV6-6, the J gene TRBJ1-2; 7 bases map to TRBD1. This CDR3 comprises 13 residues. Germline V gene sequence: CDR1 MNHNY, CDR2 SVGAGI (reference sequence). Losses at the gene ends were 11 bases for V and 3 bases for J; bases not matched to a gene: 9. The CDR3 spells CACCGQGDYGYTF. CDR3 coding DNA: TGTGCCTGCTGTGGGCAGGGGGACTATGGCTACACCTTC.

The V and J genes are TRBV30 and TRBJ2-7; a weak D match, TRBD2 (5 bases). The V end was cut by 0 bases, the J end by 3 bases, with 12 bases between. The CDR3 spans 14 residues. CDR1 is GTSNPN and CDR2 is SVGIG in the germline V gene (reference sequence). As DNA, the CDR3 is TGTGCCTGGAGTGTACGGCTAGCAGTCTACGAGCAGTACTTC. It is translated as CAWSVRLAVYEQYF.

This rearrangement joins TRBV18 to TRBJ2-6, with no clear D. This CDR3 comprises 14 residues. V was pared by 0 bases and J by 2 bases, with 2 bases between. The germline V gene encodes CDR1 KGHSH and CDR2 LQKENI. DNA for the CDR3: TGTGCCAGCTCACCACCCGCTGGGGCCAACGTCCTGACTTTC. Translation gives CASSPPAGANVLTF.

Concerning this clone: An end of the junction does not agree with germline; a read error may underlie this. CDR3 amino acids: CSSSLLSAGDPSYEQYF. The CDR3 coding sequence is TGTTCCAGCAGCTTATTGTCGGCAGGGGATCCCTCCTACGAGCAGTACTTC. The rearrangement uses TRBV7-9 and TRBJ2-7; the D gene is possibly TRBD1 (6 bases). The CDR3 length is 17 residues. Germline V gives CDR1 SEHNR, CDR2 FQNEAQ (reference sequence).

This chain uses TRBV5-1 with TRBJ1-2; TRBD1 matches at 7 bases. Germline V CDR1 and CDR2: SGHRS, YFSETQ. The CDR3 has 15 amino acids. V gave up 2 bases and J gave up 7 bases; unmatched junction bases: 11. The CDR3 loop reads CASSFSTGSTFGYTF. In DNA form, the CDR3 reads TGCGCCAGCAGCTTTTCGACAGGGTCTACATTTGGCTACACCTTC.

V gene TRBV15 combines with J gene TRBJ2-1; tentatively, D is TRBD2 (6 bases). This CDR3 region has 15 residues. From germline, CDR1 is LNHNV and CDR2 YYDKDF (reference sequence). V was trimmed by 0 bases and J by 8 bases, leaving 14 bases between them. The CDR3 DNA reads TGTGCCACCAGCAGAGAAGTGGCGGGGATCGATGAGCAGTTCTTC. It codes for CATSREVAGIDEQFF.

This clone has only a few counts. Compared with germline, one end of the junction differs, possibly owing to a read error. The V and J genes are TRBV7-7 and TRBJ2-2; D is perhaps TRBD2 (5 bases). This CDR3 region has 13 residues. Germline-derived CDR1 and CDR2 are SSHAT and FNYEAQ (reference sequence). Here the CDR3 reads CASSLGRAGELFF. The CDR3, as DNA: TGTGCTAGCAGCCTTGGGCGGGCCGGGGAGCTGTTTTTT.

This chain joins TRBV28 and TRBJ1-1, with TRBD1 matching 8 bases. CDR3 length: 12 residues. The trim removed 2 bases at V and 10 bases at J, leaving 3 bases unmatched. Germline V gene sequence: CDR1 MDHEN, CDR2 SYDVKM. For the CDR3, the DNA is TGTGCCAGCAGTTTACAGGGGGCGGGAGCTTTCTTT. It yields the protein CASSLQGAGAFF.

J is TRBJ2-3 and V is TRBV29-1; the match to TRBD1 covers 10 bases. From germline, CDR1 is SQVTM and CDR2 ANQGSEA. J lost 4 bases, V lost 6 bases, and 4 bases had no gene match. The CDR3 totals 13 residues. This chain's CDR3 is CSVPDRGADTQYF. The CDR3 DNA is TGCAGCGTCCCGGACAGGGGGGCAGATACGCAGTATTTT.

The chain joins TRBV18 to TRBJ2-3; 10 bases are a match to TRBD2. Unmatched junction bases numbered 2, after V lost 2 bases and J lost 3 bases. This CDR3 spans 15 amino acids. Germline CDR1 KGHSH, CDR2 LQKENI. The CDR3 protein is CASSPELAGTDTQYF. CDR3 bases: TGTGCCAGCTCACCAGAACTAGCGGGGACAGATACGCAGTATTTT.

The rearrangement joins TRBV5-1 to TRBJ2-7; the match to TRBD1 covers 8 bases. In germline, CDR1 is SGHRS, CDR2 YFSETQ. The length of the CDR3 is 14 residues. V dropped 4 bases and J dropped 6; count of bases not matched to a gene: 9. CDR3 coding DNA: TGCGCCAGCAGCCATAAACAGGGGGTAGGCGAGCAGTACTTC. Amino acids: CASSHKQGVGEQYF.

Concerning this clone: Germline and junction disagree at one end, which may indicate a read error. The chain uses TRBV7-7 and TRBJ2-2, with D uncertain. The CDR3 covers 14 residues. Germline loops: CDR1 SSHAT, CDR2 FNYEAQ (reference sequence). The CDR3 region is CASSLGLNTGELFF. CDR3 coding DNA: TGTGCTAGCAGCTTAGGTCTTAACACCGGGGAGCTGTTTTTT.

In this sample, this clone turned up once. The rearrangement joins TRBV21-1 to TRBJ1-1; TRBD1 is taken as the D call from the table, unchecked against the DNA. TRBV21-1 is a pseudogene segment. This CDR3 is 14 amino acids long. The CDR3 spells CASSIKGWDTEAFF. CDR3 nucleotide sequence: TGTGCCAGCAGCATCAAGGGGTGGGACACTGAAGCTTTCTTT.

This chain connects TRBV9 to TRBJ2-1; D is perhaps TRBD2 (6 bases). Germline CDR1 and CDR2: SGDLS and YYNGEE. The V and J ends lost 0 bases and 7 bases respectively, with 17 bases between them. CDR3 size: 16 residues. This CDR3 is CASSVAGRRDGNEQFF. The DNA of the CDR3 is TGTGCCAGCAGCGTAGCTGGCAGGAGGGATGGGAATGAGCAGTTCTTC.